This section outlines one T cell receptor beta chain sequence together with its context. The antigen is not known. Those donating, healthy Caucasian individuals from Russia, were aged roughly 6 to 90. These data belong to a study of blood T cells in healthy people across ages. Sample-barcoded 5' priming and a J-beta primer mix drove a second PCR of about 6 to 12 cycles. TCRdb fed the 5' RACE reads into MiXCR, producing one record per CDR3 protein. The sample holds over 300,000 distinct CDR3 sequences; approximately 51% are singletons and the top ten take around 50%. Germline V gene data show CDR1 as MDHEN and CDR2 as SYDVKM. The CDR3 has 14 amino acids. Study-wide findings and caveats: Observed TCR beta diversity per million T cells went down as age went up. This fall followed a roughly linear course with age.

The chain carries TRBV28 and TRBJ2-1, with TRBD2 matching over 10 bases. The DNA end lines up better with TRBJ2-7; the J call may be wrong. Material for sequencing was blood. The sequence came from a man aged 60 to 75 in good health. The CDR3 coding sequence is TGTGCCAGCATCACTAGCGGGACAGGCAATGAGCAGTACTTC. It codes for CASITSGTGNEQYF.